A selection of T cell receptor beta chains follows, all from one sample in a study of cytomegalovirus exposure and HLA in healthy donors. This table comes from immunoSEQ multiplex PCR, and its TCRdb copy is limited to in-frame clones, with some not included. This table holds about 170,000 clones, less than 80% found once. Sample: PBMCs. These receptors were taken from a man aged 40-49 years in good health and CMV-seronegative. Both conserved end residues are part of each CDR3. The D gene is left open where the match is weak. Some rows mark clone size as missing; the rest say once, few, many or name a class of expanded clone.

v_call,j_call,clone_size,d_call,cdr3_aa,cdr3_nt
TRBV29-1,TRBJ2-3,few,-,CSVLLTDTQYF,TGCAGCGTTTTACTCACAGATACGCAGTATTTT
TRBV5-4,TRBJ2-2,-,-,CASSQKRDGPGELFF,TGTGCCAGCAGCCAAAAGCGCGATGGTCCCGGGGAGCTGTTTTTT
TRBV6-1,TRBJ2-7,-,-,CASSKGDNYEQYF,TGTGCCAGCTCTAAGGGGGACAACTACGAGCAGTACTTC
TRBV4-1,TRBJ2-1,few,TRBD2,CASSQERLAGGNEQFF,TGCGCCAGCAGCCAAGAAAGACTAGCGGGAGGAAATGAGCAGTTCTTC
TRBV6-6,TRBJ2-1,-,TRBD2,CASILPGSGAFDEQFF,TGTGCCAGCATCCTCCCCGGGAGCGGGGCCTTCGATGAGCAGTTCTTC
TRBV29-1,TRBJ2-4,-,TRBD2,CCALSPGEGIQYF,TGCTGCGCCCTATCTCCGGGGGAGGGCATTCAGTACTTC
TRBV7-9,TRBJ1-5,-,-,CASSLQQSNQPQHF,TGTGCCAGCAGCTTACAACAAAGCAATCAGCCCCAGCATTTT
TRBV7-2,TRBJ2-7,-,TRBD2,CASSGLGSSGSTYEQYF,TGTGCCAGCAGCGGCCTCGGCTCTAGCGGTTCGACCTACGAGCAGTACTTC
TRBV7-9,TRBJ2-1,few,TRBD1,CASSFGQGSYNEQFF,TGTGCCAGCAGCTTTGGACAGGGTTCCTACAATGAGCAGTTCTTC
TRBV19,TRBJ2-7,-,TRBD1,CASSLRDREGYEQYF,TGTGCCAGTAGTCTAAGGGACAGGGAGGGCTACGAGCAGTACTTC
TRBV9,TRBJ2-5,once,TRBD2,CASSVTSRYTGGETQYF,TGTGCCAGCAGCGTCACCTCTCGGTACACGGGAGGAGAGACCCAGTACTTC
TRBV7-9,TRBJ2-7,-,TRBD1,CASSPGDRGRYEQYF,TGTGCCAGCAGCCCCGGGGACAGGGGGCGGTACGAGCAGTACTTC
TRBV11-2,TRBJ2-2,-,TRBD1,CASSLVPQGATGELFF,TGTGCCAGCAGCTTAGTTCCCCAGGGGGCGACCGGGGAGCTGTTTTTT
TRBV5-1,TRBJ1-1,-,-,CASSLVVNTEAFF,TGCGCCAGCAGCTTGGTAGTGAACACTGAAGCTTTCTTT
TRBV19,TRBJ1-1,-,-,CASSIPKQGGTEAFF,TGTGCCAGTAGTATACCCAAACAGGGCGGCACTGAAGCTTTCTTT
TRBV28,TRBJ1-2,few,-,CASSMNNGYTF,TGTGCCAGCAGTATGAACAATGGCTACACCTTC
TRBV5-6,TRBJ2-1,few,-,CASSLTGESNEQFF,TGTGCCAGCAGCTTAACGGGAGAGTCCAATGAGCAGTTCTTC
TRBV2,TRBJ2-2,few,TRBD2,CASSEVASGSLTGELFF,TGTGCCAGCAGTGAGGTCGCTAGCGGGAGTCTCACCGGGGAGCTGTTTTTT
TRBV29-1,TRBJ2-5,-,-,CSVARQETQYF,TGCAGCGTTGCTAGGCAAGAGACCCAGTACTTC
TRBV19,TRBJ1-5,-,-,CASSIGVAGVRFSNQPQHF,TGTGCCAGTAGTATAGGAGTCGCCGGGGTACGGTTCTCCAATCAGCCCCAGCATTTT